This T cell receptor (beta chain) was captured by sequencing in a study of beta chain features in type 1 diabetes (dated by TCRdb to 2017 to 2018). Study-wide context: Patients and healthy donors did not differ in mean age, gender distribution, total cell number or subset yield. A total of about 100,000,000 sorted cells were examined across all samples, and RNA yield correlated strongly with the number of cells per subset. The study compared the TCRB repertoires of sorted circulating CD4+ T cell subsets in recently diagnosed type 1 diabetes patients with those in matched healthy donors. Regulatory and stem cell-like memory subsets were obtained from only 8 patients and roughly 8 healthy donors, while naive and central memory subsets were obtained from all 30 or so donors.

The entire amount of isolated RNA was reverse transcribed using the High Capacity cDNA Reverse Transcription Kit, so the sequenced TCRB transcripts were expressed ones. Deep immunoSEQ sequencing was applied to naive, central memory and regulatory T cell samples, giving an average of roughly 3.6 million total reads per sample. After sorted cells were lysed in RLT buffer, RNA was extracted with DNase-treated RNeasy Micro or Mini kits, with the choice depending on cell number. Each cell subset was processed on its own to prevent cross-contamination, while patient and healthy donor samples were processed together. TCRB sequences were amplified from cDNA with the immunoSEQ multiplex PCR, producing 87-bp fragments spanning the CDR3 region. The amplicons were sequenced using the Illumina HiSeq platform. The original pipeline was this. PCR bias was computationally corrected using synthetic template baselines, reads within Hamming distance 2 were collapsed, and singletons that could not be merged were discarded. By aligning reads against IMGT, V, D and J genes, CDR3 length, and insertions or deletions at six rearrangement sites were assigned. Within each subset, clonotype counts were normalized to sorted cell number, after which true diversity and Gini coefficients were computed with the tcR R package. The overlap coefficient, calculated on TCRB nucleotide sequences, was used to measure repertoire sharing. TCRdb provides this immuneACCESS table in a form limited to in-frame rearrangements. Some clones are lacking; in checked studies, under half of them reflect an unresolved V gene, and why the rest are absent is not known. Clone size and the V and J calls come from that table; the DNA yielded D and trimming. In all, the sample holds 200,000 to 250,000 clones, and about a tenth of those were seen once. The top ten hold 1% to 1.5% of the sample.

Each donor gave one peripheral blood draw, roughly 120 mL on average, collected into heparinised tubes. A BD FACSAria II and a panel including CD45RO, CCR7, CD25, CD127, CD95 and CD27 were used to sort naive, central memory, regulatory and stem cell-like memory CD4+ T cells. A purity above 95% was achieved for all sorted populations. PBMCs were isolated immediately by Lymphoprep density gradient centrifugation and stained directly without culture. To minimize batch effects, samples were stained and sorted in pairs, one healthy donor with one patient per experiment. Overall study results and their limits: A moderate but significant shortening of TCRB CDR3 length was observed in type 1 diabetes patients in all four CD4+ subsets. The naive, central memory and regulatory TCRB repertoires appeared to resemble one another more closely among patients than among healthy donors. At VDJ recombination sites, type 1 diabetes patients had fewer insertions and more deleted nucleotides, which implies abnormalities in thymic rearrangement. Because cDNA was sequenced instead of genomic DNA, highly expressing activated cells could be over-represented, though the groups showed no difference in activation or CD3 levels. HLA sub-analyses involved small numbers of individuals, so any influence of HLA type on TCRB rearrangement remained unresolved. Shorter templates might be favored by PCR, yet because patient and control samples were amplified and corrected together, any such skew would affect both groups equally.

Remarks on this clone: Which antigen it targets is not known. Base qualities are missing; no much larger clone stands one base away. Other DNA sequences of this sample code for an identical CDR3.

The junction shows trimming of 1 base on V and 5 bases on J, and the gene matches do not reach 3 bases of it. Measured from the cysteine to the phenylalanine, the CDR3 is 14 residues long. The retained sequence is limited to the CDR3, 42 bases, with the frame set at the first base. For CDR1 and CDR2, the germline V gene lists SGHAT and FQNNGV. Recombination linked TRBV11-2 to TRBJ2-7, and 9 bases in between align with TRBD1. The clonotype was recovered from a young man in good health. The sequencing sample was made of central memory CD4+ T cells from blood. This receptor carries the CDR3 CASSLGTGVHEQYF. The DNA is as follows: TGTGCCAGCAGCTTAGGGACAGGGGTTCACGAGCAGTACTTC.